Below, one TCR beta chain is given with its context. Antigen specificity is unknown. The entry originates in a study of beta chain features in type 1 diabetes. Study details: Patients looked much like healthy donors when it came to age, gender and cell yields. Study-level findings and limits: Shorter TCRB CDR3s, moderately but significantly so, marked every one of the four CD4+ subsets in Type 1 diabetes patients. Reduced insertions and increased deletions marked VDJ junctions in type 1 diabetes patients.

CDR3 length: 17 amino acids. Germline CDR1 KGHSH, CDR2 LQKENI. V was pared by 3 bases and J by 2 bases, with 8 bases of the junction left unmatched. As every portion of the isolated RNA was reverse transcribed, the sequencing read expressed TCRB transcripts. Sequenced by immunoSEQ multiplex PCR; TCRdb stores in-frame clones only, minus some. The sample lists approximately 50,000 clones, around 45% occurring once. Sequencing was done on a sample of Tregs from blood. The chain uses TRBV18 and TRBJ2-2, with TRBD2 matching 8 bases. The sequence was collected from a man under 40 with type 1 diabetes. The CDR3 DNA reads TGTGCCAGCTCACCGCGCGGACTAGCTGGAAACACCGGGGAGCTGTTTTTT. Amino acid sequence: CASSPRGLAGNTGELFF. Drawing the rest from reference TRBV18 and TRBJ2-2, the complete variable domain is NAGVMQNPRHLVRRRGQEARLRCSPMKGHSHVYWYRQLPEEGLKFMVYLQKENIIDESGMPKERFSAEFPKEGPSILRIQQVVRGDSAAYFCASSPRGLAGNTGELFFGEGSRLTVL.